A selection of T cell receptor beta chains follows, all from one sample in a study of blood T cell repertoires in COVID-19. The method was immunoSEQ multiplex PCR; TCRdb's version includes in-frame clones alone and lacks a portion of them. The table shows some 200,000 clones, with roughly 94% occurring only once. Sequencing used peripheral blood. These receptor sequences come from a man aged 25 to 40 with COVID-19, enrolled during active disease. The CDR3 runs from the conserved cysteine through the conserved F or W. Fields, in order: V gene, clone size, D gene, J gene, CDR3 DNA, CDR3 protein. The D gene is left open where the match is weak. Clone size is not always given. Where it is, it says once, few, many or a class for expanded clones.

v_call: TRBV29-1; clone_size: NA; d_call: NA; j_call: TRBJ2-7; cdr3_nt: TGCAGCGAGGACAGAGGGTTCTACGAGCAGTACTTC; cdr3_aa: CSEDRGFYEQYF
v_call: TRBV7-9; clone_size: once; d_call: NA; j_call: TRBJ1-6; cdr3_nt: TGTGCCAGCAGCCTTCTTTCGGGGGGGAATTCACCCCTCCACTTT; cdr3_aa: CASSLLSGGNSPLHF
v_call: TRBV27; clone_size: NA; d_call: TRBD2; j_call: TRBJ2-5; cdr3_nt: TGTGCCAGCAGTTTTTATCCGGGACTAGGAGAGACCCAGTACTTC; cdr3_aa: CASSFYPGLGETQYF
v_call: TRBV5-1; clone_size: NA; d_call: TRBD2; j_call: TRBJ2-3; cdr3_nt: TGCGCCAGCAGCTTGGTTCTAGCGGCTAGCACAGATACGCAGTATTTT; cdr3_aa: CASSLVLAASTDTQYF
v_call: TRBV5-1; clone_size: NA; d_call: NA; j_call: TRBJ2-1; cdr3_nt: TGCGCCAGCAGCTTAGGGGGCAATGAGCAGTTCTTC; cdr3_aa: CASSLGGNEQFF
v_call: TRBV5-1; clone_size: NA; d_call: TRBD1; j_call: TRBJ2-5; cdr3_nt: TGCGCCAGCAGCCCTATACCACAGGGGGCCCCCCAAGAGACCCAGTACTTC; cdr3_aa: CASSPIPQGAPQETQYF
v_call: TRBV11-1; clone_size: NA; d_call: TRBD1; j_call: TRBJ1-1; cdr3_nt: TGTGCCAGCAGCAAGACAGGGGGCGAGGTATCGGAAGCTTTCTTT; cdr3_aa: CASSKTGGEVSEAFF
v_call: TRBV24-1; clone_size: NA; d_call: NA; j_call: TRBJ1-2; cdr3_nt: TGTGCCACCAGTGATCACAGGGCGGTTAACTATGGCTACACCTTC; cdr3_aa: CATSDHRAVNYGYTF
v_call: TRBV6-5; clone_size: NA; d_call: NA; j_call: TRBJ1-3; cdr3_nt: TGTGCCAGCAGTTACCACAAACAATCTGGAAACACCATATATTTT; cdr3_aa: CASSYHKQSGNTIYF
v_call: TRBV7-9; clone_size: NA; d_call: TRBD1; j_call: TRBJ1-1; cdr3_nt: TGTGCCAGCAGCTTTGGTTCCAGGACAGGGAATACTGAAGCTTTCTTT; cdr3_aa: CASSFGSRTGNTEAFF
v_call: TRBV7-7; clone_size: NA; d_call: TRBD2; j_call: TRBJ2-7; cdr3_nt: TGTGCCAGCATCGGGGGGTGGAGAGCGGACGAGCAGTACTTC; cdr3_aa: CASIGGWRADEQYF
v_call: TRBV6-4; clone_size: few; d_call: TRBD1; j_call: TRBJ2-7; cdr3_nt: TGTGCCAGCAGTCTAGAACAGGGGGCTTCCTACGAGCAGTACTTC; cdr3_aa: CASSLEQGASYEQYF
v_call: TRBV5-1; clone_size: once; d_call: TRBD2; j_call: TRBJ2-7; cdr3_nt: TGCGCCAGCAGCGTCACCCTAGCGGGGGCGTTCTACGAGCAGTACTTC; cdr3_aa: CASSVTLAGAFYEQYF
v_call: TRBV27; clone_size: NA; d_call: NA; j_call: TRBJ1-2; cdr3_nt: TGTGCCAGCAGTCCCGACAGCCCTAACTATGGCTACACCTTC; cdr3_aa: CASSPDSPNYGYTF
v_call: TRBV10-3; clone_size: once; d_call: NA; j_call: TRBJ1-1; cdr3_nt: TGTGCCATCAGTGAGGAAGGGGTGATCACTGAAGCTTTCTTT; cdr3_aa: CAISEEGVITEAFF
v_call: TRBV19; clone_size: NA; d_call: TRBD1; j_call: TRBJ2-1; cdr3_nt: TGTGCCAGCAAGGGGACAGGGGATTACAATGAGCAGTTCTTC; cdr3_aa: CASKGTGDYNEQFF
v_call: TRBV7-9; clone_size: NA; d_call: NA; j_call: TRBJ1-2; cdr3_nt: TGTGCCAGCAGCTTCCCAGGGATGGGCTATGGCTACACCTTC; cdr3_aa: CASSFPGMGYGYTF
v_call: TRBV5-1; clone_size: NA; d_call: NA; j_call: TRBJ1-5; cdr3_nt: TGCGCCAGCAGCCCCGGGGTGGGGAGCAATCAGCCCCAGCATTTT; cdr3_aa: CASSPGVGSNQPQHF
v_call: TRBV7-2; clone_size: few; d_call: TRBD2; j_call: TRBJ2-5; cdr3_nt: TGTGCCAGCGCCCCTTTTACCGGGACTACCCAAGAGACCCAGTACTTC; cdr3_aa: CASAPFTGTTQETQYF
v_call: TRBV11-2; clone_size: NA; d_call: TRBD1; j_call: TRBJ2-7; cdr3_nt: TGTGCCAGCAGCTTAGAAGGGACAGGAAGCTACGAGCAGTACTTC; cdr3_aa: CASSLEGTGSYEQYF
v_call: TRBV5-6; clone_size: NA; d_call: NA; j_call: TRBJ1-4; cdr3_nt: TGTGCCAGCAGCTCGGGGGGACCCACAACTAATGAAAAACTGTTTTTT; cdr3_aa: CASSSGGPTTNEKLFF
v_call: TRBV6-5; clone_size: NA; d_call: NA; j_call: TRBJ2-5; cdr3_nt: TGTGCCAGCAGTTACCAGGGGCGGCAGTACTTC; cdr3_aa: CASSYQGRQYF
v_call: TRBV2; clone_size: NA; d_call: NA; j_call: TRBJ2-1; cdr3_nt: TGTGCCAGCAGTGAAGCATTGTGGCCCCTCTCCTACAATGAGCAGTTCTTC; cdr3_aa: CASSEALWPLSYNEQFF
v_call: TRBV4-1; clone_size: NA; d_call: TRBD1; j_call: TRBJ2-2; cdr3_nt: TGCGCCAGCAGCCAGACCGGGACAGGGGGCTCGAACACCGGGGAGCTGTTTTTT; cdr3_aa: CASSQTGTGGSNTGELFF
v_call: TRBV7-6; clone_size: NA; d_call: NA; j_call: TRBJ2-5; cdr3_nt: TGTGCCAGCAGCTTAGGAGGGGGGGACCAAGAGACCCAGTACTTC; cdr3_aa: CASSLGGGDQETQYF
v_call: TRBV27; clone_size: NA; d_call: NA; j_call: TRBJ2-7; cdr3_nt: TGTGCCAGCAGTTTAACCGGTCGAGTCAGGGGCTACGAGCAGTACTTC; cdr3_aa: CASSLTGRVRGYEQYF
v_call: TRBV6-1; clone_size: NA; d_call: NA; j_call: TRBJ1-2; cdr3_nt: TGTGCCAGCAGTGAATTTTCCTTTGGTGGGCTGAATGGCTACACCTTC; cdr3_aa: CASSEFSFGGLNGYTF
v_call: TRBV6-5; clone_size: NA; d_call: TRBD1; j_call: TRBJ1-5; cdr3_nt: TGTGCCAGCAGCAGCAACAGGGGTGGCCAGCCCCAGCATTTT; cdr3_aa: CASSSNRGGQPQHF
v_call: TRBV24-1; clone_size: NA; d_call: NA; j_call: TRBJ1-4; cdr3_nt: TGTGCCACCAGTGATTTCGCGGGGGTACCAACTAATGAAAAACTGTTTTTT; cdr3_aa: CATSDFAGVPTNEKLFF
v_call: TRBV29-1; clone_size: NA; d_call: NA; j_call: TRBJ2-7; cdr3_nt: TGCAGCGTTGGAACACCATCCTACGAGCAGTACTTC; cdr3_aa: CSVGTPSYEQYF
v_call: TRBV5-6; clone_size: NA; d_call: NA; j_call: TRBJ2-5; cdr3_nt: TGTGCCAGCAGCACCTGGGGGCTGTACCAAGAGACCCAGTACTTC; cdr3_aa: CASSTWGLYQETQYF
v_call: TRBV10-3; clone_size: NA; d_call: NA; j_call: TRBJ1-5; cdr3_nt: TGTGCCATCAGTGAAGAGGTTCATCAGCCCCAGCATTTT; cdr3_aa: CAISEEVHQPQHF
v_call: TRBV6-5; clone_size: NA; d_call: NA; j_call: TRBJ2-5; cdr3_nt: TGTGCCAGCAGTTCAGGGGTGGGGACCCAGTACTTC; cdr3_aa: CASSSGVGTQYF
v_call: TRBV6-1; clone_size: few; d_call: TRBD1; j_call: TRBJ1-5; cdr3_nt: TGTGCCAGCAGTGAAGGGTTAGGGGGCTATCAGCCCCAGCATTTT; cdr3_aa: CASSEGLGGYQPQHF
v_call: TRBV5-1; clone_size: NA; d_call: NA; j_call: TRBJ2-1; cdr3_nt: TGCGCCAGCAGCTTTGAGGACTACAATGAGCAGTTCTTC; cdr3_aa: CASSFEDYNEQFF
v_call: TRBV2; clone_size: once; d_call: TRBD1; j_call: TRBJ1-2; cdr3_nt: TGTGCCAGCACGCCGGACAGGGGGCATTCAAACTATGGCTACACCTTC; cdr3_aa: CASTPDRGHSNYGYTF
v_call: TRBV6-1; clone_size: NA; d_call: TRBD2; j_call: TRBJ2-7; cdr3_nt: TGTGCCAGCAGTGAACGGGGGGTGCATGGGGACGAGCAGTACTTC; cdr3_aa: CASSERGVHGDEQYF
v_call: TRBV5-1; clone_size: few; d_call: NA; j_call: TRBJ2-7; cdr3_nt: TGCGCCAGCAGCTCGGGGGATGGTCGTGGGGCGCGATTCTACGAGCAGTACTTC; cdr3_aa: CASSSGDGRGARFYEQYF
v_call: TRBV11-3; clone_size: NA; d_call: TRBD2; j_call: TRBJ2-2; cdr3_nt: TGTGCCAGCAGCTTACAGAGCGGGGGAACCGGGGAGCTGTTTTTT; cdr3_aa: CASSLQSGGTGELFF
v_call: TRBV18; clone_size: NA; d_call: NA; j_call: TRBJ1-4; cdr3_nt: TGTGCCAGCTCACCAGGGGCAGGCCGAAATGAAAAACTGTTTTTT; cdr3_aa: CASSPGAGRNEKLFF
v_call: TRBV5-1; clone_size: once; d_call: TRBD2; j_call: TRBJ2-1; cdr3_nt: TGCGCCAGCAGCTTGGCCCTCGCTAGCGGGGGGCTCCATGAGCAGTTCTTC; cdr3_aa: CASSLALASGGLHEQFF
v_call: TRBV19; clone_size: NA; d_call: TRBD1; j_call: TRBJ2-2; cdr3_nt: TGTGCCAGTCGGACAGGTACGAACACCGGGGAGCTGTTTTTT; cdr3_aa: CASRTGTNTGELFF
v_call: TRBV2; clone_size: NA; d_call: TRBD1; j_call: TRBJ1-1; cdr3_nt: TGTGCCAGCAGCGAATACAGGGGGCTTGGCACTGAAGCTTTCTTT; cdr3_aa: CASSEYRGLGTEAFF
v_call: TRBV5-4; clone_size: NA; d_call: TRBD1; j_call: TRBJ1-3; cdr3_nt: TGTGCCAGCAGTGAGACAGGGGCCGCTGGAAACACCATATATTTT; cdr3_aa: CASSETGAAGNTIYF
v_call: TRBV5-4; clone_size: NA; d_call: NA; j_call: TRBJ1-6; cdr3_nt: TGTGCCAGCACCTTTAACAGGGCCGATGGATCACCCCTCCACTTT; cdr3_aa: CASTFNRADGSPLHF
v_call: TRBV10-3; clone_size: NA; d_call: TRBD1; j_call: TRBJ1-1; cdr3_nt: TGTGCCATCAGTGAGACCGGGACAGGGGGCTTGGCTGAAGCTTTCTTT; cdr3_aa: CAISETGTGGLAEAFF